Given below is one T cell receptor beta chain in context. The CDR3 runs to 13 residues. The germline V gene encodes CDR1 ENHRY and CDR2 SYGVKD. V was shortened by 5 bases and J by 2 bases, with 9 bases between the two germline ends. These data belong to a study of regulatory T cells in long-lasting Graves disease. Time point here: newly diagnosed GD, antithyroid drugs for less than 3 months. PBMCs were the source of the RNA used for TCR sequencing. Investigators prepared the TCR beta libraries by applying iRepertoire HTBI primers and Arm-PCR of CDR3 regions. TCRdb recomputed calls from the multiplex PCR reads with MiXCR, one row per CDR3 protein. Of 400,000 to 450,000 distinct CDR3 sequences in the sample, around 15% are singletons; the top ten hold roughly 10%. This sample also appeared in a second study, on T cells in Graves' hyperthyroidism and ophthalmopathy.

The rearrangement links TRBV10-3 to TRBJ1-2; D call uncertain. The sequences come from peripheral blood mononuclear cells (PBMCs), collected at new diagnosis, from a patient treated with antithyroid drugs. The clonotype comes from a woman in her thirties with Graves disease. The CDR3 region is CAISRAINYGYTF. The DNA for the CDR3 is TGTGCCATCAGTCGGGCCATCAACTATGGCTACACCTTC.